What follows are 22 T cell receptor beta chains derived from one specimen sequenced in a study of T-cell reconstitution after alpha-beta-depleted transplantation in children. Library preparation (for TCRbeta) was performed with unique molecular identifiers. From the PCR reads, TCRdb called clonotypes with MiXCR, one entry per CDR3 protein. The sample shows approximately 520,000 distinct CDR3 sequences, about an eighth of them seen only once. The source was PBMCs, mostly from graft donor cells, collected 180 days after TCRalphabeta/CD19-depleted stem cell transplant. Receptors were obtained from a female patient under 10 years old who had a stem cell transplant for aplastic anemia, so the T cells may come from the graft donor.

This clonotype was detected a few times. The CDR3 bases are TGCAGCGTCGGACAGAGAACCACAGATACGCAGTATTTT. Its protein is CSVGQRTTDTQYF. V gene TRBV29-1 combines with J gene TRBJ2-3; D might be TRBD1 (6 bases). V was shortened by 6 bases and J by 2 bases, with 12 bases between the two germline ends. Per germline, CDR1 SQVTM and CDR2 ANQGSEA. The CDR3 has 13 residues.

This chain connects TRBV4-3 to TRBJ1-4; TRBD1 matches at 12 bases. The germline gives CDR1 LGHNA, CDR2 YSLEER. The CDR3 totals 17 residues. V shed 4 bases, J shed 0 bases, and the junction held 3 bases outside the gene matches. CDR3 nucleotides: TGCGCCAGCAGCCCCGGGACAGGGGGCGCAACTAATGAAAAACTGTTTTTT. Translating it yields CASSPGTGGATNEKLFF.

The J gene is TRBJ1-1, the V gene TRBV7-2; D not certain. Germline V lookup: CDR1 SGHTA, CDR2 FQGNSA. Trimming shortened V by 1 base and J by 0 bases, and 9 bases separated the two germline ends. The CDR3 loop spans 15 amino acids. CDR3 in amino acids: CASSLVTSVNTEAFF. CDR3 DNA: TGTGCCAGCAGCTTAGTAACGTCTGTGAACACTGAAGCTTTCTTT.

In this sample, this clonotype turned up once. In this CDR3 the conserved last residue, phenylalanine or tryptophan, is missing, so a read error is likely. The V gene is TRBV29-1, the J gene TRBJ2-3; D may be TRBD2 (6 bases). The CDR3 sequence is 16 residues long. Per the germline V gene, CDR1 is SQVTM and CDR2 is ANQGSEA. V was pared by 5 bases and J by 7 bases, with 25 bases between. The CDR3 DNA is TGCAGCGTTATGGGGGATTGGCGGGAAAGGGGAAATACGCAGTATTCT. The encoded protein is CSVMGDWRERGNTQYS.

The table lists this clonotype with a few counts. The V gene is TRBV4-1, the J gene TRBJ1-5; possible D gene TRBD1, 5 bases. CDR3 length: 17 residues. Trimming pared 3 bases from V and 5 bases from J, leaving 20 bases between. From germline, CDR1 is MGHRA and CDR2 YSYEKL. The CDR3 DNA reads as TGCGCCAGCAGCCAGAGAACGCAGGGCCGCTTTGATCAGCCCCAGCATTTT. It specifies CASSQRTQGRFDQPQHF.

This clonotype was recorded a few times. V usage is TRBV12-5 and J usage is TRBJ2-7; 7 positions match TRBD2. The CDR3 has 19 amino acids. CDR1 is LGHNT, CDR2 FRNRAP, per germline. V was clipped by 3 bases and J by 0 bases; unmatched bases: 17. CDR3 sequence: CASGFATEGRASGSYEQYV. In DNA form, the CDR3 reads TGTGCTAGTGGTTTCGCCACCGAAGGCCGGGCTAGCGGCTCCTACGAGCAGTACGTC.

This clonotype was seen a handful of times. The chain is built from TRBV7-3 and TRBJ2-1; TRBD2 aligns across 12 bases. Germline V gene data show CDR1 as SGHTA and CDR2 as FQGTGA. The V gene end was trimmed by 5 bases and the J gene end by 4 bases; junction bases not matched to a gene: 6. The CDR3 is made up of 16 amino acids. The DNA for the CDR3 is TGTGCCAGCAGCGAGCAGACTAGCGGGGGTTACAATGAGCAGTTCTTC. Protein sequence: CASSEQTSGGYNEQFF. Supplemented by reference TRBV7-3 and TRBJ2-1, the full variable domain reads GAGVSQTPSNKVTEKGKYVELRCDPISGHTALYWYRQSLGQGPEFLIYFQGTGAADDSGLPNDRFFAVRPEGSVSTLKIQRTERGDSAVYLCASSEQTSGGYNEQFFGPGTRLTVL.

V usage is TRBV30 and J usage is TRBJ2-1, with D perhaps matching TRBD1 or TRBD2 (6 bases each). V lost 5 bases, J lost 7 bases, and 15 bases lay in between. CDR1 is GTSNPN and CDR2 is SVGIG in the germline V gene (reference sequence). The CDR3 sequence is 13 residues long. The CDR3 reads CAWCSRRGNEQFF. The CDR3, as DNA: TGTGCCTGGTGTAGCCGGAGGGGGAATGAGCAGTTCTTC.

The CDR3 nucleotides are TGTGCCAGTAGTAACGACAGGACCCATGGCTACACCTTC. Its translation is CASSNDRTHGYTF. The V gene is TRBV19, the J gene TRBJ1-2; D may be TRBD1 (6 bases). With 4 bases removed from V and 6 bases from J, the gap between germline ends came to 12 bases. CDR1 is LNHDA and CDR2 is SQIVND in the germline V gene (reference sequence). The CDR3 runs to 13 residues. Combining the CDR3 with reference TRBV19 and TRBJ1-2 gives the whole variable domain DGGITQSPKYLFRKEGQNVTLSCEQNLNHDAMYWYRQDPGQGLRLIYYSQIVNDFQKGDIAEGYSVSREKKESFPLTVTSAQKNPTAFYLCASSNDRTHGYTFGSGTRLTVV.

This clonotype showed up just a few times. The chain links TRBV7-8 to TRBJ2-7; TRBD1 agrees at 8 bases. The V gene's germline CDR1 is SGHVS and CDR2 FQNEAQ. Unmatched junction bases numbered 16, after V lost 1 base and J lost 5 bases. The CDR3 has 18 amino acids. In nucleotides, the CDR3 is TGTGCCAGCAGCTTAGGACGAGACAGGGGCGGCCTAGGCCACGAGCAGTACTTC. Translated, it gives CASSLGRDRGGLGHEQYF.

Only a few counts were recorded for this clonotype. DNA for the CDR3: TGTGCCAGCAGCAAAACCGGGACTCCCATTGCTGAAGCTTTCTTT. Protein: CASSKTGTPIAEAFF. V usage is TRBV7-9 and J usage is TRBJ1-1; D possibly corresponds to TRBD1 (5 bases). V lost 5 bases to trimming and J lost 6 bases, with 19 bases between them. The CDR3 totals 15 residues. In germline, CDR1 is SEHNR, CDR2 FQNEAQ (reference sequence).

The genes are TRBV7-6 and TRBJ2-7, with D perhaps matching TRBD1 (5 bases). The germline V gene has CDR1 SGHVS and CDR2 FNYEAQ. This CDR3 is 12 amino acids long. V dropped 5 bases and J dropped 5 bases, with 10 bases sitting between them. The CDR3 nucleotides read TGTGCCAGCAGCATCCAGGGAAACGAGCAGTACTTC. Its translation is CASSIQGNEQYF.

The V and J genes are TRBV29-1 and TRBJ1-1, with 8 bases fitting TRBD1. The CDR3 has 13 residues. The V gene end was trimmed by 6 bases and the J gene end by 3 bases; junction bases not matched to a gene: 6. Germline loops: CDR1 SQVTM, CDR2 ANQGSEA. This CDR3 reads CSVDRGKDTEAFF. CDR3 coding DNA: TGCAGCGTCGACAGGGGAAAGGACACTGAAGCTTTCTTT.

The rearrangement links TRBV6-5 to TRBJ2-1, with TRBD2 matching 8 bases. Germline-derived CDR1 and CDR2 are MNHEY and SVGAGI. J was trimmed by 3 bases and V by 4 bases; bases with no gene match: 8. The CDR3 sequence is 16 residues long. In DNA, the CDR3 is TGTGCCAGCAGTTCCCGAATAGCGGGATTCTACAATGAGCAGTTCTTC. Protein product: CASSSRIAGFYNEQFF.

The CDR3: CSSRGQETQYF. CDR3 bases: TGCAGCTCCAGGGGGCAAGAGACCCAGTACTTC. The rearrangement links TRBV29-1 to TRBJ2-5; 7 bases agree with TRBD1. The germline V gene has CDR1 SQVTM and CDR2 ANQGSEA. The CDR3 spans 11 residues. Losses at the gene ends were 8 bases for V and 2 bases for J; bases not matched to a gene: 2.

This clonotype was found many times. The J gene is TRBJ2-7, the V gene TRBV28; 9 nucleotides agree with TRBD1. The V gene's germline CDR1 is MDHEN and CDR2 SYDVKM. J gave up 0 bases and V 5 bases, and 5 bases lay outside the gene matches. The CDR3 is 15 residues long. The CDR3: CASSGTGTLSYEQYF. The DNA of the CDR3 is TGTGCCAGCAGTGGGACAGGGACCCTCTCCTACGAGCAGTACTTC.

This clonotype turned up a few times. The chain links TRBV2 to TRBJ2-1; 7 bases agree with TRBD1. This CDR3 spans 14 amino acids. CDR1 and CDR2 from the germline V gene are SNHLY and FYNNEI. V shed 5 bases and J 7 bases; nucleotides not matched to a gene: 8. CDR3 sequence: CASSKQGRTNEQFF. The CDR3 DNA reads as TGTGCCAGCAGTAAACAGGGGCGCACGAATGAGCAGTTCTTC.

The rearrangement uses TRBV29-1 and TRBJ2-2; D gene ambiguous. The ends were cut back, 7 bases at V and 0 bases at J, with 9 bases in the middle. Germline CDR1 SQVTM, CDR2 ANQGSEA. The CDR3 spans 13 residues. CDR3 amino acids: CSAHRANTGELFF. DNA of the CDR3: TGCAGCGCACACCGAGCGAACACCGGGGAGCTGTTTTTT.

The rearrangement joins TRBV5-1 to TRBJ2-5, with a possible D match to TRBD2 (7 bases). V was pared by 0 bases and J by 0 bases, with 12 bases between. The CDR3 is 16 residues long. The V gene's germline CDR1 is SGHRS and CDR2 YFSETQ. The CDR3 nucleotides read TGCGCCAGCAGCTTGGTGGGGGGGGCTTACCAAGAGACCCAGTACTTC. Its protein is CASSLVGGAYQETQYF.

In its sample, this clonotype was seen a few times. The rearrangement uses TRBV12-3 or TRBV12-4 and TRBJ1-1; unclear D gene. The CDR3 contains 15 residues. The germline V and J ends were trimmed by 6 bases and 0 bases, with 14 bases remaining between them. In nucleotides, the CDR3 is TGTGCCAGCAGCCCGACCGACCCCCTGAACACTGAAGCTTTCTTT. It encodes CASSPTDPLNTEAFF.

This chain links TRBV5-1 with TRBJ2-5; 11 bases fit TRBD1. Germline CDR1 SGHRS, CDR2 YFSETQ. The CDR3 runs 18 residues. The V segment lost 4 bases and the J segment 5 bases; nucleotides outside the gene matches: 16. The CDR3 DNA is TGCGCCAGCAGCCTCGGACAGGGGGCCGGTTATGGGGATGAGACCCAGTACTTC. It yields the protein CASSLGQGAGYGDETQYF.

This clonotype appeared a few times. The gene calls are TRBV7-8 and TRBJ2-2; 8 bases agree with TRBD1. Germline V CDR1 and CDR2: SGHVS, FQNEAQ. The CDR3 has 17 amino acids. V shed 0 bases and J 2 bases; nucleotides not matched to a gene: 5. The CDR3 spells CASSLAFGQGNTGELFF. Here the CDR3 DNA reads TGTGCCAGCAGCTTAGCTTTTGGACAGGGTAACACCGGGGAGCTGTTTTTT.